These 10 T cell receptor beta chains originate from one sample sequenced in a study of T cells in Graves' hyperthyroidism and ophthalmopathy. TCR beta CDR3 sequences were amplified from RNA transcripts. The HTBI set primed first-round TCR CDR3 RT-PCR. Each CDR3 protein is one row after TCRdb ran MiXCR on the multiplex PCR reads. Seen here are 700,000 or so distinct CDR3 sequences, approximately 16% observed once, and the top ten hold under 8.5%. Sample: blood. Receptors originate from a man younger than 35 with Graves' hyperthyroidism.

This chain connects TRBV4-3 to TRBJ2-1; 7 positions match TRBD1. After removal of 8 bases from V and 5 bases from J, the junction contained 12 bases not matched to a gene. The CDR3 spans 15 residues. Germline values: CDR1 LGHNA, CDR2 YSLEER. The DNA of the CDR3 is TGCGCCAGCTCTTGGGCCGGGACAGCGAACAATGAGCAGTTCTTC. This translates into CASSWAGTANNEQFF.

In its sample, this clonotype was seen many times. The chain combines TRBV12-3 or TRBV12-4 with TRBJ2-1; perhaps TRBD2 as D (6 bases). Trimming removed 3 bases at V and 1 base at J, with 10 bases between. The CDR3 length is 15 residues. The CDR3 DNA follows: TGTGCCAGCAGTTTCTCGACTAGTTCCTACAATGAGCAGTTCTTC. This encodes CASSFSTSSYNEQFF.

As concerns this clonotype: A much larger clone lies one base from this, so it may be a read error. The chain joins TRBV29-1 to TRBJ2-5, with 7 bases identical to TRBD2. Trimming took 7 bases from V and 5 from J; bases not matched to a gene: 10. The CDR3 totals 13 residues. CDR1 SQVTM and CDR2 ANQGSEA come from the germline V gene. CDR3 DNA sequence: TGCAGCGCTCGCGGGAGTGCAGCGGAGACCCAGTACTTC. Its protein product is CSARGSAAETQYF.

This clonotype was recorded a few times. This chain uses TRBV29-1 with TRBJ2-2; D unresolved. V was pared by 6 bases and J by 7 bases, with 6 bases between. This CDR3 comprises 10 residues. Germline V gene lookup returns CDR1 SQVTM and CDR2 ANQGSEA. The CDR3, as DNA: TGCAGCGTGTGGAGCGGGGAGCTGTTTTTT. The encoded protein is CSVWSGELFF.

This chain links TRBV28 with TRBJ2-7, with D perhaps being TRBD1 or TRBD2 (5 bases each). The CDR3 runs 14 residues. The germline V gene encodes CDR1 MDHEN and CDR2 SYDVKM. The V gene lost 7 bases and the J gene lost 3 bases, with 16 bases spanning the gap. The CDR3 loop reads CASTSGAGYYEQYF. In nucleotides, the CDR3 is TGTGCCAGCACCTCCGGGGCAGGGTACTACGAGCAGTACTTC. Full variable domain (missing parts from reference TRBV28 and TRBJ2-7): DVKVTQSSRYLVKRTGEKVFLECVQDMDHENMFWYRQDPGLGLRLIYFSYDVKMKEKGDIPEGYSVSREKKERFSLILESASTNQTSMYLCASTSGAGYYEQYFGPGTRLTVT.

In this sample, this clonotype turned up a few times. The rearrangement joins TRBV24-1 to TRBJ2-7, with a tentative D call TRBD1 (7 bases). V was trimmed by 4 bases and J by 7 bases, leaving 22 bases between them. Germline V gene sequence: CDR1 KGHDR, CDR2 SFDVKD. The CDR3 loop spans 16 amino acids. CDR3 sequence (DNA): TGTGCCACCAGTGAACTTAGGGACAGCCGGCGGGGAGAGCAGTACTTC. Its protein is CATSELRDSRRGEQYF.

This chain joins TRBV10-3 and TRBJ2-7; TRBD2 matches 8 bases. CDR3 length: 14 residues. CDR1 is ENHRY and CDR2 is SYGVKD in the germline V gene. Trimming removed 5 bases from V and 3 bases from J; junction bases left unmatched: 6. This CDR3 is CAISPLAGGYEQYF. DNA of the CDR3: TGTGCCATCAGTCCTCTAGCGGGTGGCTACGAGCAGTACTTC.

The J gene is TRBJ2-1, the V gene TRBV20-1; TRBD1 might be the D (5 bases). The ends were cut back, 1 base at V and 2 bases at J, with 12 bases in the middle. This CDR3 contains 15 residues. Per the germline V gene, CDR1 is DFQATT and CDR2 is SNEGSKA (reference sequence). The chain's CDR3 is CSARGDSRAYNEQFF. DNA of the CDR3: TGCAGTGCTAGAGGGGATTCCAGGGCCTACAATGAGCAGTTCTTC.

This chain connects TRBV2 to TRBJ2-2; TRBD2 matches 8 bases. Germline loops: CDR1 SNHLY, CDR2 FYNNEI. Losses at the gene ends were 3 bases for V and 9 bases for J; bases not matched to a gene: 6. This CDR3 region has 14 residues. DNA for the CDR3: TGTGCCAGCAGTGATTGGCGGGAGGCCAGGGAGCTGTTTTTT. Its protein is CASSDWREARELFF.

This clonotype was observed at least ten times. This chain uses TRBV12-5 with TRBJ2-3; D not resolved. CDR3 size: 15 residues. Germline V gene lookup returns CDR1 LGHNT and CDR2 FRNRAP. The V gene lost 5 bases and the J gene lost 2 bases, with 14 bases spanning the gap. As DNA, the CDR3 is TGTGCTAGTGGTCCCCCCGGAAGTTTCACAGATACGCAGTATTTT. The encoded protein is CASGPPGSFTDTQYF.